A selection of T cell receptor beta chains follows, all from one sample in a study of cytomegalovirus exposure and HLA in healthy donors. Some clones are missing from TCRdb's copy, which holds only in-frame ones; the method was immunoSEQ multiplex PCR. Among about 300,000 clones listed, 86% were seen once. The sample was PBMCs. These receptors came from a man aged 40-49 years in good health and CMV-seropositive. Each CDR3 is given with its conserved first and last residue. A D gene is named only where the DNA matches it firmly. The size field is filled for only some rows; it gives once, few, many or a size class.

v_call	d_call	clone_size	j_call	cdr3_aa	cdr3_nt
TRBV6-1	-	-	TRBJ1-6	CASSEASPGGIYNSPLHF	TGTGCCAGCAGTGAAGCCAGCCCGGGGGGGATATATAATTCACCCCTCCACTTT
TRBV7-2	-	-	TRBJ2-7	CASNPAGNEQYF	TGTGCCAGCAACCCCGCGGGGAACGAGCAGTACTTC
TRBV15	TRBD1	-	TRBJ1-2	CATSGRQGNYGYTF	TGTGCCACCAGCGGAAGACAGGGTAACTATGGCTACACCTTC
TRBV29-1	-	-	TRBJ2-7	CSGGEAYEQYF	TGCAGCGGGGGGGAGGCTTACGAGCAGTACTTC
TRBV2	-	-	TRBJ2-5	CASSEYRGEETQYF	TGTGCCAGCAGTGAATACCGGGGTGAAGAGACCCAGTACTTC
TRBV4-3	-	-	TRBJ2-3	CASSQDWPVTDTQYF	TGCGCCAGCAGCCAAGACTGGCCCGTCACAGATACGCAGTATTTT
TRBV5-1	-	-	TRBJ1-1	CASSPSKSGTEAFF	TGCGCCAGCTCCCCTTCTAAGTCAGGCACTGAAGCTTTCTTT
TRBV19	TRBD2	-	TRBJ2-2	CASSPHREGPGELFF	TGTGCCAGTAGTCCTCACCGGGAGGGCCCCGGGGAGCTGTTTTTT
TRBV5-1	TRBD2	once	TRBJ2-4	CASSLERREGRVRYF	TGCGCCAGCAGCTTGGAACGGCGGGAGGGGAGGGTCCGGTACTTC
TRBV13	TRBD2	-	TRBJ2-3	CASSYDSGRSAYTQYF	TGTGCCAGCAGCTACGATAGCGGGAGGTCCGCGTATACGCAGTATTTT
TRBV7-2	TRBD2	-	TRBJ2-7	CASSYLAGEGSYEQYF	TGTGCCAGCAGCTACCTAGCGGGAGAGGGCTCCTACGAGCAGTACTTC
TRBV29-1	-	-	TRBJ1-2	CSVEDTVAENGYTF	TGCAGCGTTGAAGACACAGTGGCCGAGAATGGCTACACCTTC
TRBV19	-	-	TRBJ2-7	CASRQGQEQYF	TGTGCCAGTAGACAAGGACAGGAGCAGTACTTC
TRBV5-4	-	once	TRBJ2-2	CASSPFDRSTGELFF	TGTGCCAGCAGCCCGTTTGACAGAAGCACCGGGGAGCTGTTTTTT
TRBV2	-	once	TRBJ2-7	CASSEVDRTYEQYF	TGTGCCAGCAGTGAAGTGGACAGAACCTACGAGCAGTACTTC
TRBV27	-	-	TRBJ2-7	CASSSGRGLIRYEQYF	TGTGCCAGCAGTTCCGGCAGGGGTCTGATAAGGTACGAGCAGTACTTC